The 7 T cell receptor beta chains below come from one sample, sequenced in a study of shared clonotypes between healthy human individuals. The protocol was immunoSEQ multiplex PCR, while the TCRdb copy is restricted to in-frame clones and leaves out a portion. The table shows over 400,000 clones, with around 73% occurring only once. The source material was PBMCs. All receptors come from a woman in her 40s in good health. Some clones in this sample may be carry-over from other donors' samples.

CDR3 loop: CASSEGADGANVLTF. In DNA, the CDR3 is TGTGCCAGCAGTGAGGGCGCAGACGGGGCCAACGTCCTGACTTTC. V usage is TRBV2 and J usage is TRBJ2-6; D gene ambiguous. The CDR3 has 15 residues. Germline V CDR1 and CDR2: SNHLY, FYNNEI. V shed 3 bases and J shed 4 bases, with 10 bases lying between them.

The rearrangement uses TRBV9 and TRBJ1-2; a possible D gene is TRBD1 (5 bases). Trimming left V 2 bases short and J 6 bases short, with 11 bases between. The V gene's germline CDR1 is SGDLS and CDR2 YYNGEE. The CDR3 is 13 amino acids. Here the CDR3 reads CASSVSPGHGYTF. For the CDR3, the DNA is TGTGCCAGCAGCGTTAGTCCGGGACATGGCTACACCTTC.

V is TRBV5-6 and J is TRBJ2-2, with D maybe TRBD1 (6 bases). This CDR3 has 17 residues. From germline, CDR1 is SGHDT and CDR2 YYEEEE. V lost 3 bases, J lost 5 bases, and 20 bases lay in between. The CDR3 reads CASSSLGTLDRTGELFF. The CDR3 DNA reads TGTGCCAGCAGCTCCCTCGGGACATTGGACCGAACCGGGGAGCTGTTTTTT.

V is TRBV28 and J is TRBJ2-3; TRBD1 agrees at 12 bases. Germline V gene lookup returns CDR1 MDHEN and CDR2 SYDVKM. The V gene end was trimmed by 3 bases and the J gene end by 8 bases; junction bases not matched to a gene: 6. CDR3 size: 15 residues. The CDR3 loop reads CASSFGDRGLGTQYF. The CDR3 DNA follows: TGTGCCAGCAGTTTTGGGGACAGGGGGCTAGGTACGCAGTATTTT.

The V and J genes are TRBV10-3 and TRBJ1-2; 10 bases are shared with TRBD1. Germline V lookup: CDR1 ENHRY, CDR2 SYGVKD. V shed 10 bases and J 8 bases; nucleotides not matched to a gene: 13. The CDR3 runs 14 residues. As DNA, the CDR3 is TGTGCCACCGGCTCGGGACAGGGGCCGTGGGGCTACACCTTC. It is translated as CATGSGQGPWGYTF.

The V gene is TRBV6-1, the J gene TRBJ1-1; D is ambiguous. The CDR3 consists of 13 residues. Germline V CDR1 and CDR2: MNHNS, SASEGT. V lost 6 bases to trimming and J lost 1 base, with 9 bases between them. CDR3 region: CASSVRENTEAFF. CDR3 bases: TGTGCCAGCAGCGTTAGAGAGAACACTGAAGCTTTCTTT.

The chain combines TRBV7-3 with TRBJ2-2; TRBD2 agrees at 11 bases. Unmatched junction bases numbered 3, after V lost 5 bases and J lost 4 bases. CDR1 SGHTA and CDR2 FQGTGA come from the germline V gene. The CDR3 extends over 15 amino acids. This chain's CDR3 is CASSLLAGVTGELFF. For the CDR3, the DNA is TGTGCCAGCAGCCTACTAGCGGGAGTCACCGGGGAGCTGTTTTTT.